The 5 T cell receptor beta chains below all came from one sample that was sequenced in a study of T cells in Graves' hyperthyroidism and ophthalmopathy. Amplified TCR beta CDR3 regions came from RNA transcripts. The study used the HTBI primer set for a first-round RT-PCR of the TCR CDR3. Using its own MiXCR run on the multiplex PCR reads, TCRdb lists one record per CDR3 protein. This repertoire shows 100,000 to 140,000 distinct CDR3 sequences, roughly 15% found once; its top ten account for around two fifths. Sequencing was performed on blood. Receptors originate from a woman aged 45-65 years with Graves' hyperthyroidism.

This clonotype was seen repeatedly, ten times or more. The CDR3 here is CSARDSINQPQHF. The CDR3 nucleotides are TGCAGTGCTAGAGACAGTATCAATCAGCCCCAGCATTTT. This chain joins TRBV20-1 and TRBJ1-5; no clear D gene. The CDR3 spans 13 residues. Trimming pared 0 bases from V and 3 bases from J, leaving 6 bases between. Looked up from germline, CDR1 is DFQATT and CDR2 is SNEGSKA (reference sequence).

This clonotype was counted many times. CDR3 region: CATSGRGRGTDTQYF. DNA of the CDR3: TGTGCCACCAGTGGCCGCGGGAGAGGTACAGATACGCAGTATTTT. The V and J genes are TRBV24-1 and TRBJ2-3; 7 bases line up with TRBD2. From germline, CDR1 is KGHDR and CDR2 SFDVKD. The CDR3 totals 15 residues. J gave up 3 bases and V 5 bases, and 7 bases lay outside the gene matches.

This clonotype has at least ten counts. The chain couples TRBV5-5 to TRBJ1-2; D gene uncertain. The CDR3 is 14 amino acids. With 6 bases removed from V and 4 bases from J, the gap between germline ends came to 16 bases. Germline-derived CDR1 and CDR2 are SGHKS and YYEKEE (reference sequence). The CDR3 DNA is TGTGCCAGCACCTGGACCCCGGGGAGCTATGGCTACACCTTC. Residues: CASTWTPGSYGYTF.

The chain joins TRBV3-1 to TRBJ2-1, with 12 positions matching TRBD2. CDR3 length: 17 amino acids. Germline CDR1 is LGHDT and CDR2 is YNNKEL (reference sequence). Trimming cost V 3 bases and J 8 bases; bases outside gene matches: 11. For the CDR3, the DNA is TGTGCCAGCAGCCAGACTAGCGGGGGTCCCTTGGAGCATGAGCAGTTCTTC. It translates to CASSQTSGGPLEHEQFF.

In its sample, this clonotype was seen many times. V and J are TRBV10-3 and TRBJ2-6; 8 nucleotides match TRBD1. This CDR3 is 16 amino acids long. Per the germline V gene, CDR1 is ENHRY and CDR2 is SYGVKD. V lost 6 bases and J lost 4; bases outside the gene matches: 8. The CDR3 DNA is TGTGCCATCAGAACCGACAGGGGTTCCGGGGCCAACGTCCTGACTTTC. Amino acids: CAIRTDRGSGANVLTF.